These T cell receptor beta chains were read from a single sample in a study of T cell responses to AZD1222 COVID-19 vaccine. Sequencing used immunoSEQ multiplex PCR; TCRdb keeps in-frame clones, though not all of them. The table has 100,000 to 120,000 clones, roughly four fifths seen once. The sequences come from peripheral blood, collected on day 0 of AZD1222 vaccination. Receptors originate from an adult in good health. Each CDR3 is given with its conserved first and last residue. The order of the fields is V gene, J gene, CDR3 protein.

TRBV5-5,TRBJ1-1,CASSKRTANTEAFF
TRBV19,TRBJ2-1,CASSNRGSSNEQFF
TRBV7-3,TRBJ2-7,CASSFQPTGTGPYEQYF
TRBV14,TRBJ1-6,CASSQAYSRHSPLHF
TRBV27,TRBJ1-1,CASSLSGGKGTEAFF
TRBV19,TRBJ2-3,CASSPWPGLDTQYF
TRBV15,TRBJ2-3,CATSRDRTDTQYF
TRBV18,TRBJ2-1,CASSPADGQGEQFF
TRBV28,TRBJ2-7,CASSLSGNVNEQYF
TRBV11-3,TRBJ2-5,CASSFRAGGGETQYF
TRBV27,TRBJ2-7,CASSPPPSYEQYF
TRBV30,TRBJ1-5,CAWTGGQNQPQHF
TRBV27,TRBJ1-6,CASSPWGNNSPLHF
TRBV28,TRBJ1-2,CASWSRQATNYGYTF
TRBV7-6,TRBJ2-3,CASSPRLAGVGDTQYF
TRBV11-2,TRBJ1-1,CASLLGLNTEAFF
TRBV6-5,TRBJ1-1,CASSSNPDRTHTEAFF
TRBV28,TRBJ1-2,CASSGDPTEGGYTF
TRBV3-1/TRBV3-2,TRBJ2-3,CASSQDSPVFRGGTRGDTQYF
TRBV12-3/TRBV12-4,TRBJ2-3,CASSPQPIDTQYF